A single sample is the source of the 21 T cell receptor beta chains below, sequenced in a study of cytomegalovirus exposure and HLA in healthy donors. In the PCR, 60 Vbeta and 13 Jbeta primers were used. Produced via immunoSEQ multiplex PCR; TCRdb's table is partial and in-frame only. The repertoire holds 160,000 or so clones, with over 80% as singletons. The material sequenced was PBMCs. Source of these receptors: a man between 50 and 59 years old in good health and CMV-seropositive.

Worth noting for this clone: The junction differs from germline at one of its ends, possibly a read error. CDR3 in DNA: TGTTCCAGCAGCGCTCCCGGGACTACATTCACAGATACGCAGTATTTT. It yields the protein CSSSAPGTTFTDTQYF. The chain combines TRBV7-9 with TRBJ2-3; 7 positions match TRBD2. Germline values: CDR1 SEHNR, CDR2 FQNEAQ (reference sequence). The CDR3 is 16 amino acids.

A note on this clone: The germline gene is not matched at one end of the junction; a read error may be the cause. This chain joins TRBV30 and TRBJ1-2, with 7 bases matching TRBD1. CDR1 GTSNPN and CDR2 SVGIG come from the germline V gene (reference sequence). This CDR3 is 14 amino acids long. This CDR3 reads CAWTVKGAKYGYTF. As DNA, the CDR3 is TGTGCCTGGACCGTGAAGGGGGCTAAATATGGCTACACCTTC.

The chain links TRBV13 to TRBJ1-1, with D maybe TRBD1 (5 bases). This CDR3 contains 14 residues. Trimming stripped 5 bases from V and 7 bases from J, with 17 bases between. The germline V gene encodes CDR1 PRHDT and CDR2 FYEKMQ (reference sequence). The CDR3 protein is CASSPSRERVEAFF. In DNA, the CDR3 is TGTGCCAGCAGCCCATCCAGGGAAAGGGTTGAAGCTTTCTTT. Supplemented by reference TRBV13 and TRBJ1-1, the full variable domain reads AAGVIQSPRHLIKEKRETATLKCYPIPRHDTVYWYQQGPGQDPQFLISFYEKMQSDKGSIPDRFSAQQFSDYHSELNMSSLELGDSALYFCASSPSRERVEAFFGQGTRLTVV.

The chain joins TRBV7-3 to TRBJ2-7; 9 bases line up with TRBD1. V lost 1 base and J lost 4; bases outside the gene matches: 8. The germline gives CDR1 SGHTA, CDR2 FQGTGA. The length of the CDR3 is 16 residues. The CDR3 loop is CASSLKERDRDYEQYF. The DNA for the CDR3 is TGTGCCAGCAGCTTAAAGGAGCGGGACAGGGATTACGAGCAGTACTTC. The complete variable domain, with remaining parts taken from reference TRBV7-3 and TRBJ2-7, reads GAGVSQTPSNKVTEKGKYVELRCDPISGHTALYWYRQSLGQGPEFLIYFQGTGAADDSGLPNDRFFAVRPEGSVSTLKIQRTERGDSAVYLCASSLKERDRDYEQYFGPGTRLTVT.

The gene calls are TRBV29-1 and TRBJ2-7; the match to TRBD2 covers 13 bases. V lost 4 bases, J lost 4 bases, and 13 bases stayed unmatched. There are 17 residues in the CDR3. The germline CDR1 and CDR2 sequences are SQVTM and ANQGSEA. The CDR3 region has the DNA TGCAGCGTTGTGGTCGGGACTAGCGGGGTGTTCCGGTACGAGCAGTACTTC. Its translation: CSVVVGTSGVFRYEQYF.

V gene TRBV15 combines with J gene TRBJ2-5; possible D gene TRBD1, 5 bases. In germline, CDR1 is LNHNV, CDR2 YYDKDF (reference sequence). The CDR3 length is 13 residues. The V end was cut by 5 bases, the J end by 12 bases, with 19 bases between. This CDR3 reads CATSPRRGEAEYF. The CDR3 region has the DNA TGTGCCACCAGCCCTCGTAGGGGTGAAGCCGAGTACTTC.

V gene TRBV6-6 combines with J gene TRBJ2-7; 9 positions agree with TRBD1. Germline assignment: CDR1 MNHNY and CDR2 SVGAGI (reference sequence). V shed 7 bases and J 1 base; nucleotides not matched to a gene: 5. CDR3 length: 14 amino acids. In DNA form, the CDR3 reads TGTGCCAGCACAACAGGGGGCTGGTCCTACGAGCAGTACTTC. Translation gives CASTTGGWSYEQYF.

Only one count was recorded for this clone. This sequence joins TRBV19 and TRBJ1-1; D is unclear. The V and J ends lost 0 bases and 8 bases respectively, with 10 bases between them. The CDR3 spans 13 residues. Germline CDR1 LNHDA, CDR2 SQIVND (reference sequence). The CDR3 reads CASSIDKEPEAFF. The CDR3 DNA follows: TGTGCCAGTAGTATAGATAAGGAGCCCGAAGCTTTCTTT.

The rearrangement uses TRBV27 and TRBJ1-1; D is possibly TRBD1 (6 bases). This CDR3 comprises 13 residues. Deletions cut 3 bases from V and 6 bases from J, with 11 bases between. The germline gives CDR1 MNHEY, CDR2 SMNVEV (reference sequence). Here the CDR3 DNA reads TGTGCCAGCAGTTTCAGGGGTTGGGCTGAAGCTTTCTTT. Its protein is CASSFRGWAEAFF.

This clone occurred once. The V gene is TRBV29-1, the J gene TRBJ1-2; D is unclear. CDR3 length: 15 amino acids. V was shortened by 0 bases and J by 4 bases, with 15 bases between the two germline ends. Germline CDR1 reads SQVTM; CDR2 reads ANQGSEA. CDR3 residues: CSVEDFGSRGYGYTF. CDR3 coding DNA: TGCAGCGTTGAAGATTTCGGGAGCCGCGGCTATGGCTACACCTTC. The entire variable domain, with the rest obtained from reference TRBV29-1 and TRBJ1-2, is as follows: SAVISQKPSRDICQRGTSLTIQCQVDSQVTMMFWYRQQPGQSLTLIATANQGSEATYESGFVIDKFPISRPNLTFSTLTVSNMSPEDSSIYLCSVEDFGSRGYGYTFGSGTRLTVV.

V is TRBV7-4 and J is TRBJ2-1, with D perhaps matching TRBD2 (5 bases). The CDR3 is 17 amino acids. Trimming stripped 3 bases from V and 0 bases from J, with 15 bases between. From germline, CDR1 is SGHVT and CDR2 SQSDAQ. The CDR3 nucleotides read TGTGCCAGCAGCTTGTTTTGTCGGGGTCGCTCCTACAATGAGCAGTTCTTC. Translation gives CASSLFCRGRSYNEQFF.

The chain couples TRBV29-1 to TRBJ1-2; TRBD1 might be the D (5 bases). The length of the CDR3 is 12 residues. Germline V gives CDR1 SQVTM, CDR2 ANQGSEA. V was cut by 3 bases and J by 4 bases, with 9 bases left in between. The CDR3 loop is CSVDQGAYGYTF. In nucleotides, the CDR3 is TGCAGCGTTGACCAGGGCGCCTATGGCTACACCTTC.

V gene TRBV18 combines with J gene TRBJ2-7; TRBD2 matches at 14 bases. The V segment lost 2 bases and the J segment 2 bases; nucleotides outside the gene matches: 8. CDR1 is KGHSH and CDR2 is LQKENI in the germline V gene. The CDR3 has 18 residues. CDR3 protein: CASSPVGTSGRSPYEQYF. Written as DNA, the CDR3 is TGTGCCAGCTCACCAGTTGGGACTAGCGGGAGAAGCCCCTACGAGCAGTACTTC.

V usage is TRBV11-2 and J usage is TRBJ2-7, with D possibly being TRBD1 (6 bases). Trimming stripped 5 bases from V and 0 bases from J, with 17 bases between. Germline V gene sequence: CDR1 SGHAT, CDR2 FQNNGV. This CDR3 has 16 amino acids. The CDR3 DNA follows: TGTGCCAGCAGCCCTTTAGCGAGGGGGAGCTCCTACGAGCAGTACTTC. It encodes CASSPLARGSSYEQYF. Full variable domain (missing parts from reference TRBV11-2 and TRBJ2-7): EAGVAQSPRYKIIEKRQSVAFWCNPISGHATLYWYQQILGQGPKLLIQFQNNGVVDDSQLPKDRFSAERLKGVDSTLKIQPAKLEDSAVYLCASSPLARGSSYEQYFGPGTRLTVT.

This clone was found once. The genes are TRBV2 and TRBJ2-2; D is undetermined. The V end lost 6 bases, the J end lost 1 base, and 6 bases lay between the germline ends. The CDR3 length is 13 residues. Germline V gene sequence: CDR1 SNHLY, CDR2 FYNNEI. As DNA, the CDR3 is TGTGCCAGCAGCAGGAAGAACACCGGGGAGCTGTTTTTT. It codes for CASSRKNTGELFF.

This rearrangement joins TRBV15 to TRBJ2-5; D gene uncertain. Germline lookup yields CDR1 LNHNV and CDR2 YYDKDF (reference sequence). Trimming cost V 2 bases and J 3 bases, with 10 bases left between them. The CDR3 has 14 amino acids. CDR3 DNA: TGTGCCACCAGCAGACCTTCTATCAAAGAGACCCAGTACTTC. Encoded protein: CATSRPSIKETQYF.

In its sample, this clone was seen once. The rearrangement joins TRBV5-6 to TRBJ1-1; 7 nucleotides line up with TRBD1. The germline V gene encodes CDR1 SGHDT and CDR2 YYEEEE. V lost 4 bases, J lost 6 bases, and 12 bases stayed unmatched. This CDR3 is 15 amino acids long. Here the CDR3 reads CASSGTVTGAAEAFF. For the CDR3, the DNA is TGTGCCAGCAGCGGCACCGTCACAGGGGCCGCTGAAGCTTTCTTT. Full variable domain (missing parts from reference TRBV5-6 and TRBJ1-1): DAGVTQSPTHLIKTRGQQVTLRCSPKSGHDTVSWYQQALGQGPQFIFQYYEEEERQRGNFPDRFSGHQFPNYSSELNVNALLLGDSALYLCASSGTVTGAAEAFFGQGTRLTVV.

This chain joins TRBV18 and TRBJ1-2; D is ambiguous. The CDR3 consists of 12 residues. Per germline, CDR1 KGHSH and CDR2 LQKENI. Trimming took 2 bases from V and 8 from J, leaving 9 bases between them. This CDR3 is CASSPEGLGYTF. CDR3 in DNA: TGTGCCAGCTCACCAGAGGGTTTAGGCTACACCTTC.

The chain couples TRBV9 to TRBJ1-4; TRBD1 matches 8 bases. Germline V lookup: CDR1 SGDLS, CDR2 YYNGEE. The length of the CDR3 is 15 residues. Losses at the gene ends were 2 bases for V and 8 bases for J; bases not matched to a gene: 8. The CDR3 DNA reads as TGTGCCAGCAGCGTGGGCGGACAGGGCCCGGAAAAACTGTTTTTT. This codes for CASSVGGQGPEKLFF.

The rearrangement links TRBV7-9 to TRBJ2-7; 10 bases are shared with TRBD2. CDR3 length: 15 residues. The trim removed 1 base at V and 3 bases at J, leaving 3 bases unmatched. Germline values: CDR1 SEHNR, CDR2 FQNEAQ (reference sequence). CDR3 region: CASSLVASGSYEQYF. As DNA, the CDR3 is TGTGCCAGCAGCTTAGTGGCTAGCGGGAGCTACGAGCAGTACTTC.

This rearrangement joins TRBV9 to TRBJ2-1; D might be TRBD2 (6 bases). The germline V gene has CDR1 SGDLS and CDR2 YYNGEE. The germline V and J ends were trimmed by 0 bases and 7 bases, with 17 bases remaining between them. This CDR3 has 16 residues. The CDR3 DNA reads TGTGCCAGCAGCGTAGGAGGAGGCGGGGTGGGGAATGAGCAGTTCTTC. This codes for CASSVGGGGVGNEQFF.